These 32 T cell receptor beta chains originate from one sample sequenced in a study of OX40 agonist ivuxolimab in advanced cancers. Produced via immunoSEQ multiplex PCR; TCRdb's table is partial and in-frame only. Of around 65,000 clones listed, around 90% are singletons. Sequencing used CD4+ or CD8+ T cells sorted from blood, obtained in a trial of the OX40 agonist ivuxolimab. The source is an adult with an advanced solid tumor such as melanoma, head and neck, liver or kidney cancer.

The V call is TRBV7-3, the J call TRBJ2-1, with D maybe TRBD2 (6 bases). This CDR3 is built from 16 residues. Looked up from germline, CDR1 is SGHTA and CDR2 is FQGTGA. Trimming took 5 bases from V and 7 from J, leaving 21 bases between them. CDR3 coding DNA: TGTGCCAGCAGCGAAAGGGTAGGGCTAGCGACGAATGAGCAGTTCTTC. Translating it yields CASSERVGLATNEQFF.

The chain couples TRBV5-1 to TRBJ1-2; D remains ambiguous. There are 14 residues in the CDR3. Germline lookup yields CDR1 SGHRS and CDR2 YFSETQ. V was trimmed by 5 bases and J by 4 bases, leaving 15 bases between them. As DNA, the CDR3 is TGCGCCAGCAGTTACGACGCGGGGAGCTATGGCTACACCTTC. Residues: CASSYDAGSYGYTF.

This rearrangement joins TRBV25-1 to TRBJ1-3; weak D call: TRBD1 (5 bases). V lost 4 bases to trimming and J lost 2 bases, with 18 bases between them. The CDR3 is 17 residues long. Germline V CDR1 and CDR2: MGHDK, SYGVNS. The CDR3 is CASSGFVGASPGNTIYF. The CDR3 DNA reads as TGTGCCAGCAGTGGTTTTGTTGGGGCAAGTCCTGGAAACACCATATATTTT. The full variable domain, its missing parts supplied by reference TRBV25-1 and TRBJ1-3, is EADIYQTPRYLVIGTGKKITLECSQTMGHDKMYWYQQDPGMELHLIHYSYGVNSTEKGDLSSESTVSRIRTEHFPLTLESARPSHTSQYLCASSGFVGASPGNTIYFGEGSWLTVV.

The gene calls are TRBV6-5 and TRBJ1-1; D is undetermined. The germline V gene encodes CDR1 MNHEY and CDR2 SVGAGI. V dropped 0 bases and J dropped 1 base, with 6 bases sitting between them. This CDR3 has 14 amino acids. CDR3 sequence (DNA): TGTGCCAGCAGTTACTCGCGCGGGAACACTGAAGCTTTCTTT. The encoded protein is CASSYSRGNTEAFF.

J is TRBJ2-1 and V is TRBV5-1; perhaps TRBD2 as D (5 bases). The CDR3 consists of 15 residues. Germline-derived CDR1 and CDR2 are SGHRS and YFSETQ. Trimming shortened V by 5 bases and J by 0 bases, and 12 bases separated the two germline ends. CDR3: CASRHPGGSYNEQFF. The CDR3 DNA is TGCGCCAGCAGACACCCTGGAGGCTCCTACAATGAGCAGTTCTTC.

This rearrangement joins TRBV9 to TRBJ2-5; no firm D call. The CDR3 runs 15 residues. The V gene's germline CDR1 is SGDLS and CDR2 YYNGEE. The V end lost 4 bases, the J end lost 0 bases, and 13 bases lay between the germline ends. The chain's CDR3 is CASSFSLDDQETQYF. CDR3 DNA: TGTGCCAGCAGCTTCAGCCTCGACGACCAAGAGACCCAGTACTTC.

The chain couples TRBV5-6 to TRBJ1-1; D is unresolved. CDR1 is SGHDT, CDR2 YYEEEE, per germline. This CDR3 has 14 amino acids. V gave up 4 bases and J gave up 1 base, with 11 bases separating them. The CDR3: CASSAMGANTEAFF. CDR3 in DNA: TGTGCCAGCAGCGCAATGGGAGCGAACACTGAAGCTTTCTTT.

The rearrangement uses TRBV5-5 and TRBJ1-3; 11 bases align to TRBD1. Losses at the gene ends were 4 bases for V and 0 bases for J; bases not matched to a gene: 9. Germline CDR1 is SGHKS and CDR2 is YYEKEE (reference sequence). This CDR3 region has 18 residues. The CDR3 nucleotides read TGTGCCAGCAGCGGTGGACAGGGGGCGCGGTACTCTGGAAACACCATATATTTT. This codes for CASSGGQGARYSGNTIYF.

This clone was detected only a few times. The genes are TRBV15 and TRBJ2-3; the D is unclear. V shed 0 bases and J shed 4 bases, with 2 bases lying between them. The CDR3 consists of 12 residues. The germline V gene encodes CDR1 LNHNV and CDR2 YYDKDF (reference sequence). CDR3 sequence reads: CATSRDSDTQYF. The CDR3 DNA is TGTGCCACCAGCAGAGATTCAGATACGCAGTATTTT.

This chain uses TRBV28 with TRBJ2-7, with D hard to call. Germline CDR1 is MDHEN and CDR2 is SYDVKM. Trimming cost V 3 bases and J 1 base, with 7 bases left between them. There are 13 residues in the CDR3. DNA of the CDR3: TGTGCCAGCAGTTTGGTGGGGTCCTACGAGCAGTACTTC. Translating it yields CASSLVGSYEQYF.

In nucleotides, the CDR3 is TGTGCCAGCAGTTACTCGAGCGTTTCCCACTATGGCTACACCTTC. Translated: CASSYSSVSHYGYTF. The V call is TRBV6-5, the J call TRBJ1-2, with D unclear. The CDR3 spans 15 residues. Germline values: CDR1 MNHEY, CDR2 SVGAGI. V was cut by 0 bases and J by 3 bases, with 11 bases left in between.

This clone was seen a single time. The chain links TRBV18 to TRBJ2-3; 8 bases align to TRBD2. Germline CDR1 is KGHSH and CDR2 is LQKENI. The J segment lost 8 bases and the V segment lost 3 bases, leaving 13 bases of the junction unmatched. This CDR3 has 16 residues. Here the CDR3 DNA reads TGTGCCAGCTCACCTCCCGGACTAGCTGAGAGTAGTACGCAGTATTTT. Protein product: CASSPPGLAESSTQYF.

V gene TRBV25-1 combines with J gene TRBJ1-1; 10 positions agree with TRBD1. The V gene end was trimmed by 3 bases and the J gene end by 10 bases; junction bases not matched to a gene: 8. From germline, CDR1 is MGHDK and CDR2 SYGVNS. The CDR3 runs to 14 residues. The CDR3: CASSDPRQGAIAFF. CDR3 nucleotide sequence: TGTGCCAGCAGTGACCCTCGACAGGGGGCTATAGCTTTCTTT.

The sample holds a few counts of this clone. This rearrangement joins TRBV28 to TRBJ1-5; weak D call: TRBD1 (5 bases). This CDR3 contains 15 residues. Germline loops: CDR1 MDHEN, CDR2 SYDVKM. V was clipped by 5 bases and J by 3 bases, with 14 bases between them. As DNA, the CDR3 is TGTGCCAGCAGTCTACACGGGGGACCCAATCAGCCCCAGCATTTT. Translated, it gives CASSLHGGPNQPQHF.

The count of this clone is one. This chain uses TRBV25-1 with TRBJ1-4; no clear D. This CDR3 spans 16 amino acids. The germline V gene encodes CDR1 MGHDK and CDR2 SYGVNS. The germline V and J ends were trimmed by 4 bases and 2 bases, with 14 bases remaining between them. The CDR3, as DNA: TGTGCCAGCAGTGCAGGTCTGCAGGCGACTAATGAAAAACTGTTTTTT. It translates to CASSAGLQATNEKLFF.

The chain couples TRBV6-4 to TRBJ2-1; 11 bases agree with TRBD2. Germline CDR1 reads MRHNA; CDR2 reads SNTAGT. This CDR3 is built from 15 residues. With 2 bases clipped from V and 5 bases from J, the junction kept 2 bases outside the gene matches. The CDR3 is CASSDRLAGHNEQFF. The CDR3 DNA is TGTGCCAGCAGTGACCGACTAGCGGGACACAATGAGCAGTTCTTC.

V usage is TRBV5-6 and J usage is TRBJ2-5; D gene uncertain. The germline gives CDR1 SGHDT, CDR2 YYEEEE. CDR3 size: 16 residues. Deletions cut 4 bases from V and 0 bases from J, with 16 bases between. The CDR3 is CASSHLRRENQETQYF. CDR3 sequence (DNA): TGTGCCAGCAGCCACTTACGAAGAGAAAACCAAGAGACCCAGTACTTC.

The rearrangement uses TRBV19 and TRBJ1-1, with D perhaps matching TRBD1 (5 bases). Germline CDR1 LNHDA, CDR2 SQIVND (reference sequence). The length of the CDR3 is 13 residues. Deletions cut 0 bases from V and 7 bases from J, with 9 bases between. The CDR3 region is CASSIDLGGEAFF. The DNA of the CDR3 is TGTGCCAGTAGTATAGATCTCGGGGGTGAAGCTTTCTTT.

The V gene is TRBV4-2, the J gene TRBJ2-7, with TRBD2 matching 9 bases. V was pared by 3 bases and J by 1 base, with 4 bases of the junction left unmatched. Germline loops: CDR1 LGHNA, CDR2 YNFKEQ. The CDR3 is made up of 15 amino acids. The CDR3 region is CASSQGLASSYEQYF. DNA of the CDR3: TGTGCCAGCAGCCAGGGACTAGCTTCTTCCTACGAGCAGTACTTC.

This chain connects TRBV27 to TRBJ1-3; maybe TRBD1 (6 bases). The V gene's germline CDR1 is MNHEY and CDR2 SMNVEV (reference sequence). The CDR3 is made up of 15 amino acids. The V end was cut by 2 bases, the J end by 4 bases, with 12 bases between. CDR3 amino acids: CASSLLAGAGNTIYF. The CDR3 DNA reads TGTGCCAGCAGTTTACTCGCAGGGGCAGGAAACACCATATATTTT.

This chain joins TRBV5-4 and TRBJ2-7; TRBD2 matches 12 bases. V dropped 4 bases and J dropped 6; count of bases not matched to a gene: 8. CDR1 and CDR2 (germline): SGHNT, YYREEE (reference sequence). This CDR3 contains 15 residues. This CDR3 reads CASSVTSGGYAEQYF. The DNA of the CDR3 is TGTGCCAGCAGCGTTACTAGCGGGGGGTACGCCGAGCAGTACTTC.

The chain uses TRBV4-3 and TRBJ1-4, with 10 bases that match TRBD1. The V gene's germline CDR1 is LGHNA and CDR2 YSLEER. With 4 bases clipped from V and 8 bases from J, the junction kept 4 bases outside the gene matches. The length of the CDR3 is 14 residues. The DNA of the CDR3 is TGCGCCAGCAGCCTCGGACAGGGGGACGAAAAACTGTTTTTT. Translated, it gives CASSLGQGDEKLFF.

This clone was seen more than once but under ten times. This sequence joins TRBV10-3 and TRBJ2-7; perhaps TRBD1 as D (5 bases). In germline, CDR1 is ENHRY, CDR2 SYGVKD. The CDR3 runs 12 residues. Trimming took off 4 bases at V and 7 bases at J, with 11 bases between the two ends. The CDR3 protein is CAISVQVGEQYF. CDR3 sequence (DNA): TGTGCCATCAGTGTACAGGTTGGGGAGCAGTACTTC.

This chain uses TRBV5-4 with TRBJ2-3; 8 nucleotides align to TRBD2. With 4 bases clipped from V and 6 bases from J, the junction kept 10 bases outside the gene matches. This CDR3 comprises 15 residues. The germline V gene encodes CDR1 SGHNT and CDR2 YYREEE (reference sequence). The CDR3 region has the DNA TGTGCCAGCAGCACTCCAGCGGGAGCGGCCGATACGCAGTATTTT. It codes for CASSTPAGAADTQYF.

The genes are TRBV18 and TRBJ1-1; 8 bases align to TRBD1. Per the germline V gene, CDR1 is KGHSH and CDR2 is LQKENI. The trim removed 3 bases at V and 10 bases at J, leaving 4 bases unmatched. The length of the CDR3 is 12 residues. This chain's CDR3 is CASSPPGGRAFF. DNA of the CDR3: TGTGCCAGCTCACCTCCAGGGGGCCGAGCTTTCTTT.

The V call is TRBV6-5, the J call TRBJ2-7; TRBD2 matches 8 bases. The CDR3 is 15 amino acids. CDR1 is MNHEY, CDR2 SVGAGI, per germline. Losses at the gene ends were 6 bases for V and 4 bases for J; bases not matched to a gene: 11. CDR3 amino acids: CASREGSGSWYEQYF. CDR3 in DNA: TGTGCCAGCAGGGAGGGGAGCGGGAGCTGGTACGAGCAGTACTTC.

This clone turned up a few times. This rearrangement joins TRBV7-3 to TRBJ2-1; 8 nucleotides agree with TRBD2. The CDR3 is 13 amino acids. Trimming at V came to 2 bases and at J to 8 bases, leaving 2 bases not matched to a gene. CDR1 and CDR2 (germline): SGHTA, FQGTGA. The CDR3 DNA is TGTGCCAGCAGCTTACAGACTAGCGATGAGCAGTTCTTC. It encodes CASSLQTSDEQFF. Filled out from reference TRBV7-3 and TRBJ2-1, the complete variable domain reads GAGVSQTPSNKVTEKGKYVELRCDPISGHTALYWYRQSLGQGPEFLIYFQGTGAADDSGLPNDRFFAVRPEGSVSTLKIQRTERGDSAVYLCASSLQTSDEQFFGPGTRLTVL.

The rearrangement links TRBV11-2 to TRBJ2-3; TRBD2 matches 10 bases. Trimming at V came to 4 bases and at J to 1 base, leaving 5 bases not matched to a gene. The CDR3 is 16 amino acids. CDR1 and CDR2 from the germline V gene are SGHAT and FQNNGV. The CDR3, as DNA: TGTGCCAGCAGCTCCTCCGGGACTAGCGGCACAGATACGCAGTATTTT. Its translation is CASSSSGTSGTDTQYF.

V usage is TRBV29-1 and J usage is TRBJ2-1; 11 bases align to TRBD1. V lost 2 bases, J lost 1 base, and 4 bases stayed unmatched. Germline V gene lookup returns CDR1 SQVTM and CDR2 ANQGSEA. The CDR3 extends over 16 amino acids. The chain's CDR3 is CSVEKGTGGSYNEQFF. CDR3 coding DNA: TGCAGCGTTGAAAAGGGGACAGGGGGTTCCTACAATGAGCAGTTCTTC.

The chain recombines TRBV6-5 with TRBJ1-1; D gene unclear. Germline V lookup: CDR1 MNHEY, CDR2 SVGAGI. The ends were cut back, 8 bases at V and 2 bases at J, with 6 bases in the middle. The CDR3 extends over 11 amino acids. The CDR3 reads CASGSNTEAFF. CDR3 sequence (DNA): TGTGCCAGCGGATCAAACACTGAAGCTTTCTTT.

The gene calls are TRBV6-4 and TRBJ1-2; D may be TRBD1 (5 bases). Germline V gene data show CDR1 as MRHNA and CDR2 as SNTAGT. The CDR3 consists of 14 residues. V dropped 5 bases and J dropped 2 bases, with 12 bases sitting between them. The CDR3, as DNA: TGTGCCAGCAGTCCCGGGACGGGAAACTATGGCTACACCTTC. Protein sequence: CASSPGTGNYGYTF.

The chain uses TRBV7-2 and TRBJ2-7, with D perhaps TRBD2 (5 bases). V shed 5 bases and J shed 3 bases, with 8 bases lying between them. The germline gives CDR1 SGHTA, CDR2 FQGNSA. The CDR3 has 12 amino acids. CDR3 in DNA: TGTGCCAGCAGCCCAGGACTCTACGAGCAGTACTTC. Translation gives CASSPGLYEQYF.